This T cell receptor (beta chain) was sequenced during a study of T cells in Graves' hyperthyroidism and ophthalmopathy. Amplified TCR beta CDR3 regions derived from RNA transcripts. HTBI primers were used for first-round RT-PCR of the TCR CDR3. TCRdb re-called the multiplex PCR reads with MiXCR, one entry per CDR3 protein. The data hold 610,000 or so distinct CDR3 sequences, with roughly 50% observed a single time. Recently diagnosed hyperthyroidism of less than 2 months' duration affected patients aged 18 to 65. This CDR3 is 17 amino acids long. Germline V gene lookup returns CDR1 KGHSH and CDR2 LQKENI. With V trimmed by 2 bases and J by 0 bases, 5 bases remained unmatched.

Input material: peripheral blood or thyroid tissue (not recorded which). The chain has TRBV18 and TRBJ1-3; 9 nucleotides match TRBD1. The TCR sequence derives from a woman between 18 and 30 years old with Graves' hyperthyroidism. The CDR3 sequence: CASSPTGQGISGNTIYF. CDR3 coding DNA: TGTGCCAGCTCACCAACGGGACAGGGAATCTCTGGAAACACCATATATTTT.